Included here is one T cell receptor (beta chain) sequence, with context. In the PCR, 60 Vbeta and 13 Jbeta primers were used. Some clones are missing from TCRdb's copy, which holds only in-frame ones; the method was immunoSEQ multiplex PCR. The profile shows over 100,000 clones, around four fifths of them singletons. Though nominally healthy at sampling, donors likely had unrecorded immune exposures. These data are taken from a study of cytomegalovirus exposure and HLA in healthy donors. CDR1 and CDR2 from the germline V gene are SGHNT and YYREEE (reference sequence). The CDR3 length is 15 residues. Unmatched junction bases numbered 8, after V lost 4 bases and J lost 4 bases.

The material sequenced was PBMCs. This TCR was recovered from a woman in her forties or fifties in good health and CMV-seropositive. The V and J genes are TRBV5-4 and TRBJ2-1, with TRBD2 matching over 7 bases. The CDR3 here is CASSARDYEYNEQFF. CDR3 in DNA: TGTGCCAGCAGCGCCCGGGACTACGAGTACAATGAGCAGTTCTTC.